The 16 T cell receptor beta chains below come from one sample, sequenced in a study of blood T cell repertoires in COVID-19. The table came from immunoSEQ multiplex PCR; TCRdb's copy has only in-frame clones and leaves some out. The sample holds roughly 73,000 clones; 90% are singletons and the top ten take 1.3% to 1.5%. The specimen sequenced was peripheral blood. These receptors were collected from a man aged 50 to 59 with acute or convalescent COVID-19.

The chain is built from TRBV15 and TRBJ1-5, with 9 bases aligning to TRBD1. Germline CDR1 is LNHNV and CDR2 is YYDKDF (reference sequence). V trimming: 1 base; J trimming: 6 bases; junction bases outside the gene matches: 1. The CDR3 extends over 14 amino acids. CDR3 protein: CATSRVQGAQPQHF. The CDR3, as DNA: TGTGCCACCAGCAGAGTACAGGGGGCTCAGCCCCAGCATTTT.

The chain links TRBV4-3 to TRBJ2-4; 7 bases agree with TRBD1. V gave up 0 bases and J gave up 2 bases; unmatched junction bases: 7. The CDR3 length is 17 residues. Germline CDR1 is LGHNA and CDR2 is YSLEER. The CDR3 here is CASSQDPTGVSKNIQYF. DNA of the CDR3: TGCGCCAGCAGCCAAGATCCCACAGGGGTATCCAAAAACATTCAGTACTTC.

CDR3 residues: CASSQGTTIQETQYF. The CDR3 region has the DNA TGTGCCAGTAGTCAAGGGACAACCATACAAGAGACCCAGTACTTC. The chain links TRBV19 to TRBJ2-5; a possible D gene is TRBD1 (6 bases). The CDR3 has 15 residues. V was pared by 5 bases and J by 2 bases, with 15 bases between. CDR1 is LNHDA, CDR2 SQIVND, per germline (reference sequence).

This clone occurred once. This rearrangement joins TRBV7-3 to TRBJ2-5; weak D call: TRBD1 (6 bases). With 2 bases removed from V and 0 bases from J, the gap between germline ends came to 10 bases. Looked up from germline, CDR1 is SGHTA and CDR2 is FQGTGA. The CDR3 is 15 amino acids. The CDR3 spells CASSLAGANQETQYF. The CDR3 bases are TGTGCCAGCAGCTTAGCAGGGGCTAACCAAGAGACCCAGTACTTC.

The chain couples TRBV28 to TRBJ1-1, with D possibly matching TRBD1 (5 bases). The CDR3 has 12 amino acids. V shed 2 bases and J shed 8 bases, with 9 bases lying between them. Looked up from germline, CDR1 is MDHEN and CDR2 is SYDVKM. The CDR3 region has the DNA TGTGCCAGCAGTTTAGGGGGGGGAGAAGCTTTCTTT. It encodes CASSLGGGEAFF. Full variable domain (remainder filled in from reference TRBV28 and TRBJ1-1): DVKVTQSSRYLVKRTGEKVFLECVQDMDHENMFWYRQDPGLGLRLIYFSYDVKMKEKGDIPEGYSVSREKKERFSLILESASTNQTSMYLCASSLGGGEAFFGQGTRLTVV.

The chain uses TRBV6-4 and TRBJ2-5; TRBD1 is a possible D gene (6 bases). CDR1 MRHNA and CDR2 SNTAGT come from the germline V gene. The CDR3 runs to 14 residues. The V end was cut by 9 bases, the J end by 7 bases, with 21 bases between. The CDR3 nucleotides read TGTGCCAGTAAGACAGGTGAGCCCAGGTCGACCCAGTACTTC. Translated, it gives CASKTGEPRSTQYF.

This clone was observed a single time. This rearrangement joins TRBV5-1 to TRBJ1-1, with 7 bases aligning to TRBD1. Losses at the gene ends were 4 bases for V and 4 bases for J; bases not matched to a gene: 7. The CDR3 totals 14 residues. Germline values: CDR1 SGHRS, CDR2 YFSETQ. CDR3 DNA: TGCGCCAGCAGCAAGACAGGGCGTCCCACTGAAGCTTTCTTT. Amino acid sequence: CASSKTGRPTEAFF.

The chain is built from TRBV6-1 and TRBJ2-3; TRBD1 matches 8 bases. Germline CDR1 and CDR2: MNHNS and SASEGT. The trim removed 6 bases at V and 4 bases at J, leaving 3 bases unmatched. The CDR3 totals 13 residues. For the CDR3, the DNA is TGTGCCAGCAGCCCGACAGGGGCAGATACGCAGTATTTT. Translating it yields CASSPTGADTQYF.

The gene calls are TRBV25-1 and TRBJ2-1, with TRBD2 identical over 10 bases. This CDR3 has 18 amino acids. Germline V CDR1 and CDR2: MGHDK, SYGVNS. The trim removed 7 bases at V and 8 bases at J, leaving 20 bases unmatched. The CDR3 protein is CASIPSTPLAGVLYEQFF. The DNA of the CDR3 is TGTGCCAGCATTCCCTCCACACCCCTAGCGGGAGTCCTCTATGAGCAGTTCTTC.

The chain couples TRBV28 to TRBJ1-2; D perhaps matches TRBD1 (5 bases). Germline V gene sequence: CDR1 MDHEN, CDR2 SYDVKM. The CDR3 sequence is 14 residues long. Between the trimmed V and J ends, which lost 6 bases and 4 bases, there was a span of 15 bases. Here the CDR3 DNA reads TGTGCCAGCAGCTCTCGGAGGGACGGCTATGGCTACACCTTC. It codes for CASSSRRDGYGYTF.

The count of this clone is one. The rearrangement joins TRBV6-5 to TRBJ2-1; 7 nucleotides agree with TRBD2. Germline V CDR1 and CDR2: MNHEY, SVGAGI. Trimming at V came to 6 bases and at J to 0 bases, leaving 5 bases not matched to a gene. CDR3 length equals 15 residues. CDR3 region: CASRSGLISYNEQFF. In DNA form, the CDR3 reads TGTGCCAGCAGGTCGGGACTAATCTCCTACAATGAGCAGTTCTTC.

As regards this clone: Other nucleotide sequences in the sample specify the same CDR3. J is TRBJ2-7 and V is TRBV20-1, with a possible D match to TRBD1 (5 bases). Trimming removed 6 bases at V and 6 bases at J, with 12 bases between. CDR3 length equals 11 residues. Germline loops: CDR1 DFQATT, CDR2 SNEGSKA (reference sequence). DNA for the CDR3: TGCAGTGCCAGATCAGGGTTCGAGCAGTACGTC. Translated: CSARSGFEQYV.

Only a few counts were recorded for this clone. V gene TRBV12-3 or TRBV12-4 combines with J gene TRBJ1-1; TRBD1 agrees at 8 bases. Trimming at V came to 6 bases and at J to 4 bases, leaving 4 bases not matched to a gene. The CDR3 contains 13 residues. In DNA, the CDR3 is TGTGCCAGCAGCAATACAGGGGGCACTGAAGCTTTCTTT. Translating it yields CASSNTGGTEAFF.

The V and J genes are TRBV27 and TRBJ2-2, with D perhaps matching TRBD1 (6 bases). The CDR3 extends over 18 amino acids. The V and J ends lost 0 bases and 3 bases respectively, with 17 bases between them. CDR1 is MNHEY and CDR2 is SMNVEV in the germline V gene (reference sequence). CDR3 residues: CASSLSILQGMDTGELFF. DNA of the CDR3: TGTGCCAGCAGTTTATCCATTCTACAGGGTATGGACACCGGGGAGCTGTTTTTT.

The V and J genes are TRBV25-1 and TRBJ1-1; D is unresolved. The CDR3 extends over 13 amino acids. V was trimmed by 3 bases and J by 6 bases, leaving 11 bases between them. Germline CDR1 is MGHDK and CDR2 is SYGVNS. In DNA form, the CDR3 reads TGTGCCAGCAGTGATGCGGGAAGGGCTGAAGCTTTCTTT. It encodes CASSDAGRAEAFF.

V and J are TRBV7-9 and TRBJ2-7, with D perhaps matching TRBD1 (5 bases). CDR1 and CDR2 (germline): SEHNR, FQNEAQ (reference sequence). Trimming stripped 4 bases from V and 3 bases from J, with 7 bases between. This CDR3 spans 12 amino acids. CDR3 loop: CASSSQGYEQYV. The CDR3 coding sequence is TGTGCCAGCAGCTCTCAGGGCTACGAGCAGTACGTC.